These T cell receptor beta chains were read from a single sample in a study of identical twins. TCRdb re-called the 5' RACE reads through MiXCR, storing one row per CDR3 protein. This repertoire shows a few hundred thousand distinct CDR3 sequences, around 15% found once; its top ten account for about 0.97%. These data also featured in a second study, about yellow fever vaccine responses in identical twins.

The sequenced sample was CD4+ T cells sorted from blood. These receptors came from a woman under 30 in good health. Each CDR3 is given with its conserved first and last residue. The order of the fields is J gene, clone size, D gene, V gene, CDR3 DNA, CDR3 protein. D genes are given only for firm matches. Size is stated for part of the rows, as once, few or many counts, or as a class when the clone is expanded.

>TRBJ2-3|NA|NA|TRBV20-1
TGCAGTGCTAGCGGGAACGCGCAGTATTTT
CSASGNAQYF
>TRBJ2-7|NA|TRBD2|TRBV12-3/TRBV12-4
TGTGCCAGCGATCGGGGGGGGCGGGAGCAGTACTTC
CASDRGGREQYF
>TRBJ2-7|few|NA|TRBV12-3/TRBV12-4
TGTGCCAGCACCGGACCTAACAACGGGACCTACGAGCAGTACTTC
CASTGPNNGTYEQYF
>TRBJ2-7|NA|NA|TRBV30
TGTGCCTGGAGTGACCCGGGACATTGGCACCAGCAGTACTTC
CAWSDPGHWHQQYF
>TRBJ2-7|NA|TRBD1|TRBV7-6
TGTGCCAGCAGCTTAGATTCAGGGGGCGATGGGTACGAGCAGTACTTC
CASSLDSGGDGYEQYF
>TRBJ2-5|many|TRBD1|TRBV2
TGTGCCAGCAGTGGGACAGGGGGCCAAAGGCTCGTGACCCAGTACTTC
CASSGTGGQRLVTQYF
>TRBJ2-1|NA|TRBD2|TRBV23-1
TGCGCCAGCAGTCTCTCGACTAGCGGCCTCCACAATGAGCAGTTCTTC
CASSLSTSGLHNEQFF
>TRBJ1-1|few|NA|TRBV18
TGTGCCAGCTCACGAGAACGTAACACTGAAGCTTTCTTT
CASSRERNTEAFF
>TRBJ1-2|few|TRBD1|TRBV6-5
TGTGCCAGCAGTTACTCTAGGGACAGGTCATATGGCTACACCTTC
CASSYSRDRSYGYTF
>TRBJ2-7|few|NA|TRBV6-2/TRBV6-3
TGTGCCAGCAGAGACACCGACTTGGAGCAGTACTTC
CASRDTDLEQYF
>TRBJ2-1|NA|TRBD2|TRBV5-1
TGCGCCAGCAGCCTAACTAGCGTTTCCGACAATGAGCAGTTCTTC
CASSLTSVSDNEQFF
>TRBJ1-5|NA|NA|TRBV20-1
TGCAGTGCTAGAGACGACGTAGCTCAGCCCCAGCATTTT
CSARDDVAQPQHF
>TRBJ1-1|many|NA|TRBV29-1
TGCAGCGCCCGGACGGAATCGAACACTGAAGCTTTCTTT
CSARTESNTEAFF
>TRBJ2-7|NA|TRBD1|TRBV6-5
TGTGCCAGCAGTTTCCGGGACAGAGGCGCCTACGAGCAGTACTTC
CASSFRDRGAYEQYF
>TRBJ2-7|many|NA|TRBV25-1
TGTGCCAGCAGTGAATATGGGGGGAAGGGCCTCGAGCAGTACTTC
CASSEYGGKGLEQYF
>TRBJ2-3|NA|NA|TRBV12-3/TRBV12-4
TGTGCCAGCAGTCTGGGCAGAAACACAGATACGCAGTATTTT
CASSLGRNTDTQYF
>TRBJ1-5|NA|NA|TRBV6-6
TGTGCCACCGCTACAGTTGGAATTCAGCCCCAGCATTTT
CATATVGIQPQHF
>TRBJ1-5|many|NA|TRBV12-3/TRBV12-4
TGTGCCAGCAGTTACCACAGTGGGGTTCAGCCCCAGCATTTT
CASSYHSGVQPQHF
>TRBJ2-7|NA|NA|TRBV19
TGTGCCAGTAGTAGATCTGGTTCGACGGGGGTGAGCTCCTACGAGCAGTACTTC
CASSRSGSTGVSSYEQYF
>TRBJ2-7|NA|NA|TRBV6-1
TGTGCCAGCAGTGCCAGGGGGGACTCCTACGAGCAGTACTTC
CASSARGDSYEQYF
>TRBJ2-3|many|NA|TRBV12-3/TRBV12-4
TGTGCCAGCAGTTACACAGATACGCAGTATTTT
CASSYTDTQYF
>TRBJ2-7|many|NA|TRBV4-3
TGCGCCAGCAGCCAAGAGGGATCTCTCCACGAGCAGTACTTC
CASSQEGSLHEQYF
>TRBJ2-1|NA|NA|TRBV20-1
TGCAGTGCTCTAGGGCCCGCTAGCGAGCAGTTCTTC
CSALGPASEQFF
>TRBJ2-2|many|TRBD1|TRBV29-1
TGCAGCGTTAAACGGGACAGCTCGAACACCGGGGAGCTGTTTTTT
CSVKRDSSNTGELFF
>TRBJ2-2|few|TRBD1|TRBV7-9
TGTGCCAGCAGCAGAACCGGGACAGGGGGCACCGGGGAGCTGTTTTTT
CASSRTGTGGTGELFF
>TRBJ2-3|many|TRBD2|TRBV10-3
TGTGCCACCCGTCCCCACTACAGCGGGGGCTCTAGCACAGATACGCAGTATTTT
CATRPHYSGGSSTDTQYF
>TRBJ2-1|NA|TRBD1|TRBV23-1
TGCGCCAGCGTTTCCAGACAGGGGGCGACCTACAATGAGCAGTTCTTC
CASVSRQGATYNEQFF
>TRBJ2-7|many|NA|TRBV5-1
TGCGCCAGCAGTCGATTACGGGGCACCTACGAGCAGTACTTC
CASSRLRGTYEQYF
>TRBJ2-3|few|NA|TRBV12-3/TRBV12-4
TGTGCCAGCAGTTTAGCGGGGCTCACAGATACGCAGTATTTT
CASSLAGLTDTQYF
>TRBJ1-4|many|NA|TRBV29-1
TGCAGCGTGACCGGGACGGAGAATGAAAAACTGTTTTTT
CSVTGTENEKLFF